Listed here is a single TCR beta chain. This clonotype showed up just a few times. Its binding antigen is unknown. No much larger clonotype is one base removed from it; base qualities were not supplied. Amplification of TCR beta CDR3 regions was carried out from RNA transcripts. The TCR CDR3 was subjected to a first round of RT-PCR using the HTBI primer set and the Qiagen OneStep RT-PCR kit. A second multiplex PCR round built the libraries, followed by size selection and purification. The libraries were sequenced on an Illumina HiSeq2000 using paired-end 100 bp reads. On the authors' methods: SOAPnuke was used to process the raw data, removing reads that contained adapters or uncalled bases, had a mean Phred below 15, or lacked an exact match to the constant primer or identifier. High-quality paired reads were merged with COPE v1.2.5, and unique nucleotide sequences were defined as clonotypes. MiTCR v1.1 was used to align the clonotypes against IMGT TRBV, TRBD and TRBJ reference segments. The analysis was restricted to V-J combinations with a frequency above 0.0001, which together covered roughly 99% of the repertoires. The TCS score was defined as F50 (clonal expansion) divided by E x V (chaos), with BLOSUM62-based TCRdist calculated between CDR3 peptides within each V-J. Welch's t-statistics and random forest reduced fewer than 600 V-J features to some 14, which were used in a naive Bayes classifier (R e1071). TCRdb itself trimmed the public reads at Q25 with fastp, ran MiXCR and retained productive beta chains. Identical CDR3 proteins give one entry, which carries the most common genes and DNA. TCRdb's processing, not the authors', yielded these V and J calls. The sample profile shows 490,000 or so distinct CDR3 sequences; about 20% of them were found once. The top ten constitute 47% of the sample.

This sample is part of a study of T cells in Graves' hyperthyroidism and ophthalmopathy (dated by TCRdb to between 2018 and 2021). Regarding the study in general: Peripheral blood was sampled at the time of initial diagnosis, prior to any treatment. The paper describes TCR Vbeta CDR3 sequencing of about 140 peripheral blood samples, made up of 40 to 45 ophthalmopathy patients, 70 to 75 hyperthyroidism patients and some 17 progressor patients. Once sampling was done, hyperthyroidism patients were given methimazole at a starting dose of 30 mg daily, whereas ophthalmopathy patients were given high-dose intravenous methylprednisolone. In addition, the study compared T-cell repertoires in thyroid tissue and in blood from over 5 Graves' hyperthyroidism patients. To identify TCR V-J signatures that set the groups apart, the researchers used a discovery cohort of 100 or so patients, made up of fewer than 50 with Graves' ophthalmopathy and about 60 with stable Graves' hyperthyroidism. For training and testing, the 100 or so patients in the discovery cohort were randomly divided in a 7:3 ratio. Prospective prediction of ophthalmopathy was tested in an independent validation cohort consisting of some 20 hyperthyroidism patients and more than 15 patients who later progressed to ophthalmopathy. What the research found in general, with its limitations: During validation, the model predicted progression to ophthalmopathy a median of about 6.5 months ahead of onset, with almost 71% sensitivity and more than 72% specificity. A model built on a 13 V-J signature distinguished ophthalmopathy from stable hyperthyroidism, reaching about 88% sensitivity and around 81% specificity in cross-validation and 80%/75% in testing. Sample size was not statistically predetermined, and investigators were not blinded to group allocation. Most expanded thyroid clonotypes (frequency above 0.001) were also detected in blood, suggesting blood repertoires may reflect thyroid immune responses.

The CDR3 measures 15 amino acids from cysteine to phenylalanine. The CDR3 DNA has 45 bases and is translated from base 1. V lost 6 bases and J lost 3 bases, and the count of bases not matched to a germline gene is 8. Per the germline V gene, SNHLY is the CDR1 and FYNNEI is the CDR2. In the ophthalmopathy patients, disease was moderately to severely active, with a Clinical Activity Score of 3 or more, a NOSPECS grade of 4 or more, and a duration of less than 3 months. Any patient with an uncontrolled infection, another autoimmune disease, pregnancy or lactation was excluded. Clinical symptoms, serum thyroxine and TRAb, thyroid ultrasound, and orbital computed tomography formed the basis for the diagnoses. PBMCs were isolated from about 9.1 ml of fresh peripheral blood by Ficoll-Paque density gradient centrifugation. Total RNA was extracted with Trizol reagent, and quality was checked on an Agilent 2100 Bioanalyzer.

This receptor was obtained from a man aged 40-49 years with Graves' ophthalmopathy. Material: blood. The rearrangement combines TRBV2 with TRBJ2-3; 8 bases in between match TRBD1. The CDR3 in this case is CASRPRGPGTDTQYF. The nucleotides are TGTGCCAGCAGGCCCAGGGGGCCGGGGACAGATACGCAGTATTTT.